The 9 T cell receptor beta chains listed next were all sequenced from one sample in a study of T cell repertoires in cytomegalovirus infection. Each CDR3 protein gets one entry after TCRdb re-called the reads with MiXCR. The sample includes hundreds of thousands of distinct CDR3 sequences, 15% to 20% of them seen just once. Sequences were obtained from PBMCs. The receptor set was obtained from a human donor in good health (CMV status not recorded). Some clones in this sample may be carry-over from other donors' samples.

In its sample, this clonotype was seen many times. This chain connects TRBV11-2 to TRBJ2-2; 9 bases map to TRBD2. Germline CDR1 SGHAT, CDR2 FQNNGV. This CDR3 spans 18 amino acids. Trimming removed 0 bases from V and 1 base from J; junction bases left unmatched: 6. DNA for the CDR3: TGTGCCAGCAGCTTAGAGACCCTAGCGGGGCGGAACACCGGGGAGCTGTTTTTT. Residues: CASSLETLAGRNTGELFF.

This clonotype was picked up one time. This chain connects TRBV5-1 to TRBJ1-1; D possibly corresponds to TRBD1 (5 bases). This CDR3 region has 12 residues. CDR1 and CDR2 (germline): SGHRS, YFSETQ. Trimming removed 0 bases at V and 11 bases at J, with 11 bases between. CDR3: CASSLAGPGAFF. DNA of the CDR3: TGCGCCAGCAGCTTGGCCGGGCCAGGGGCTTTCTTT.

This clonotype turned up a few times. At one of its ends the junction is not consistent with the germline gene, which may arise from a read error. V usage is TRBV4-1 and J usage is TRBJ2-5, with a weak D call TRBD2 (5 bases). Per the germline V gene, CDR1 is MGHRA and CDR2 is YSYEKL. This CDR3 is 13 amino acids long. DNA of the CDR3: TGTGCCAGCAGCCATACACGGGGAGAGACCCAGTACTTC. This sequence encodes CASSHTRGETQYF.

This clonotype was detected many times. CDR3 in DNA: TGTGCCAGCTCTAGGGACAGGGTCGAAAAACTGTTTTTT. This codes for CASSRDRVEKLFF. This sequence joins TRBV12-3 or TRBV12-4 and TRBJ1-4, with TRBD1 matching over 9 bases. V shed 8 bases and J 8 bases; nucleotides not matched to a gene: 6. There are 13 residues in the CDR3.

This clonotype was seen ten or more times. This chain connects TRBV19 to TRBJ1-1; D ambiguous. V was shortened by 6 bases and J by 0 bases, with 11 bases between the two germline ends. In germline, CDR1 is LNHDA, CDR2 SQIVND (reference sequence). The CDR3 runs 14 residues. This CDR3 reads CASSPGRMNTEAFF. As DNA, the CDR3 is TGTGCCAGTAGCCCTGGACGGATGAACACTGAAGCTTTCTTT.

The chain uses TRBV20-1 and TRBJ2-3; unclear D gene. The ends were cut back, 3 bases at V and 6 bases at J, with 10 bases in the middle. The CDR3 sequence is 12 residues long. Germline values: CDR1 DFQATT, CDR2 SNEGSKA (reference sequence). The CDR3 DNA reads TGCAGTGCTAGTCAAGTATCGGATACGCAGTATTTT. Amino acid sequence: CSASQVSDTQYF.

This clonotype was found a few times. This rearrangement joins TRBV5-4 to TRBJ1-3; perhaps TRBD1 as D (5 bases). This CDR3 contains 15 residues. CDR1 is SGHNT, CDR2 YYREEE, per germline (reference sequence). Between the trimmed V and J ends, which lost 3 bases and 2 bases, there was a span of 12 bases. The CDR3 loop reads CASSSGRDAGNTIYF. The CDR3 DNA reads TGTGCCAGCAGCTCGGGACGGGACGCTGGAAACACCATATATTTT.

This clonotype was counted ten times or more. This chain uses TRBV7-2 with TRBJ1-5; no clear D. The CDR3 has 12 amino acids. Germline CDR1 SGHTA, CDR2 FQGNSA. V lost 3 bases to trimming and J lost 3 bases, with 3 bases between them. The CDR3 DNA reads as TGTGCCAGCAGCTTCCACAATCAGCCCCAGCATTTT. This sequence encodes CASSFHNQPQHF.

This clonotype has a single count. J is TRBJ1-2 and V is TRBV12-3 or TRBV12-4; 9 bases map to TRBD1. The V gene end was trimmed by 6 bases and the J gene end by 5 bases; junction bases not matched to a gene: 10. This CDR3 region has 15 residues. The CDR3 coding sequence is TGTGCCAGCAGCCTAGGGGACAGGGCGAAATATGGCTACACCTTC. This encodes CASSLGDRAKYGYTF.